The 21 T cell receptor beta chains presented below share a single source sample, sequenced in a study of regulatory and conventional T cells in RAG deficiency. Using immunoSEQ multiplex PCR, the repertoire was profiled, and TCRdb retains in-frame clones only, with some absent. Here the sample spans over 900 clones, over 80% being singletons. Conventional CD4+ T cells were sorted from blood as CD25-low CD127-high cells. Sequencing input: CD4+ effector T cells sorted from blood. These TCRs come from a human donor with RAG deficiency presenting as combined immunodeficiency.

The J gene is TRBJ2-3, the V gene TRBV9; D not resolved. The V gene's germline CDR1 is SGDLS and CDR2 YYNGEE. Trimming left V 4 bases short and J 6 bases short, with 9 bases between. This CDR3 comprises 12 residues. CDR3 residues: CASSPFRDTQYF. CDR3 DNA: TGTGCCAGCAGCCCCTTTAGGGATACGCAGTATTTT.

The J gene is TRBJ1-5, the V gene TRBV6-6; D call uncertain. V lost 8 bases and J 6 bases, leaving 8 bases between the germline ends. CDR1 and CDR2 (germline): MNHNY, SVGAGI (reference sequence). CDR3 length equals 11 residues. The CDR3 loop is CASGSGQPQHF. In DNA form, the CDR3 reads TGTGCCAGCGGTAGCGGTCAGCCCCAGCATTTT.

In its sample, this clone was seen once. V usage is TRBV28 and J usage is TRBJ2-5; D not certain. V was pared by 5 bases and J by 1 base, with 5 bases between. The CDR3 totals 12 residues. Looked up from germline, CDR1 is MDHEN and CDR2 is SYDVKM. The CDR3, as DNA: TGTGCCAGCAGTATTCTCCAAGAGACCCAGTACTTC. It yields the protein CASSILQETQYF.

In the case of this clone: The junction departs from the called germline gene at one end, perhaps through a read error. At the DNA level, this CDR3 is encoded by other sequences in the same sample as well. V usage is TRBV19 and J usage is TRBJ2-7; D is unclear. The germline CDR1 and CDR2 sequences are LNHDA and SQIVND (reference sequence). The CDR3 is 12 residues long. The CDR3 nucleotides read TGTGCCAGCAGTATCAATTTCTACGAGCAGTACTTC. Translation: CASSINFYEQYF. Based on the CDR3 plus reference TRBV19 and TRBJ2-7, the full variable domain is DGGITQSPKYLFRKEGQNVTLSCEQNLNHDAMYWYRQDPGQGLRLIYYSQIVNDFQKGDIAEGYSVSREKKESFPLTVTSAQKNPTAFYLCASSINFYEQYFGPGTRLTVT.

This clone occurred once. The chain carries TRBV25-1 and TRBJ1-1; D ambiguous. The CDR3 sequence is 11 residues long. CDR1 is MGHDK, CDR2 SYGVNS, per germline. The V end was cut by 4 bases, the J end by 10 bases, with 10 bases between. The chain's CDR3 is CASSASIIAFF. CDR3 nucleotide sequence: TGTGCCAGCAGTGCCTCAATCATAGCTTTCTTT. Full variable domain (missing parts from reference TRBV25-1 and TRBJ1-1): EADIYQTPRYLVIGTGKKITLECSQTMGHDKMYWYQQDPGMELHLIHYSYGVNSTEKGDLSSESTVSRIRTEHFPLTLESARPSHTSQYLCASSASIIAFFGQGTRLTVV.

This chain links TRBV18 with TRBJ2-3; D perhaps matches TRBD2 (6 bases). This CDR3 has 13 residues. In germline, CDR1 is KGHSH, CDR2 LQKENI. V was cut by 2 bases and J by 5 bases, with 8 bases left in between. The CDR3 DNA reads TGTGCCAGCTCACCAATCGGGGGAGATACGCAGTATTTT. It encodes CASSPIGGDTQYF.

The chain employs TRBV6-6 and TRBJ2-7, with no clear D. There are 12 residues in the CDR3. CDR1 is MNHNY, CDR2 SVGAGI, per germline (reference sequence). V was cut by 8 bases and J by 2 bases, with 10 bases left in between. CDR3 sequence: CASSSFPYEQYF. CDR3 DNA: TGTGCCAGCTCTTCATTCCCCTACGAGCAGTACTTC.

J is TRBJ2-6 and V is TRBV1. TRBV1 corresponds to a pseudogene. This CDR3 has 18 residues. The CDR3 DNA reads TGCACCAGCAGACTGCGTTGTTTGTGCACAAGTCGGGCCAACGTCCTGACTTTC. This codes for CTSRLRCLCTSRANVLTF.

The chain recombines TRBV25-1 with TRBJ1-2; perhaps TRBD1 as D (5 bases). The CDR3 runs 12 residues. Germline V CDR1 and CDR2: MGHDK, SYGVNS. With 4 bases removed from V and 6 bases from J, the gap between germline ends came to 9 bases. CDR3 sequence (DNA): TGTGCCAGCAGTGGGGGGTTCCATGGCTACACCTTC. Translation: CASSGGFHGYTF.

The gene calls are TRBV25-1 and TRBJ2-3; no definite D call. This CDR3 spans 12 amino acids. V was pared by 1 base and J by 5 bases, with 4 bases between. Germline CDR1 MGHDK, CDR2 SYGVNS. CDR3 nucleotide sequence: TGTGCCAGCAGTGAATGGGTAGATACGCAGTATTTT. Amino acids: CASSEWVDTQYF.

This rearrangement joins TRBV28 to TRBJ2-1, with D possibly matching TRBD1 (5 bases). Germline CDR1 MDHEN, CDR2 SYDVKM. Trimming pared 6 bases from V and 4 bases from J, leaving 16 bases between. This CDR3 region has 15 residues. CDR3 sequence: CASSLRTRGYNEQFF. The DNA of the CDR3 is TGTGCCAGCAGCCTTCGGACAAGGGGATACAATGAGCAGTTCTTC.

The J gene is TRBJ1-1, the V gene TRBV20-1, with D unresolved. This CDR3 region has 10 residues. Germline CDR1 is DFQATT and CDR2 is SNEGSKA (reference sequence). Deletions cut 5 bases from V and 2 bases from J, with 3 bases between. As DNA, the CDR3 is TGCAGTGCTCTTAACACTGAAGCTTTCTTT. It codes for CSALNTEAFF.

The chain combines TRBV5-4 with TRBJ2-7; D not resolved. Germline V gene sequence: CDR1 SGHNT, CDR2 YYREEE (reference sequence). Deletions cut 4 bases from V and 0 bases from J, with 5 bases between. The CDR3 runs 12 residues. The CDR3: CASSLSSYEQYF. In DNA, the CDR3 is TGTGCCAGCAGCCTAAGCTCCTACGAGCAGTACTTC.

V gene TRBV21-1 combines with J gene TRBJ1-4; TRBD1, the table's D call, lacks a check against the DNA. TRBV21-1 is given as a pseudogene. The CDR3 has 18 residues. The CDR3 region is CASSDRLATKVHNEKLFF. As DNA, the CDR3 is TGTGCCAGCAGCGACAGATTAGCTACAAAGGTGCATAATGAAAAACTGTTTTTT.

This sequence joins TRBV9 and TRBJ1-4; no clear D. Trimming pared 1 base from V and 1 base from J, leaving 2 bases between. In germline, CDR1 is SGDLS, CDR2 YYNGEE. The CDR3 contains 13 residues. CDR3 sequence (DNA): TGTGCCAGCAGCGTAAGAACTAATGAAAAACTGTTTTTT. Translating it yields CASSVRTNEKLFF.

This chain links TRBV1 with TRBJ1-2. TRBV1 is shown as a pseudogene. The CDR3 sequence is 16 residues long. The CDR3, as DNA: TGCACCAGCAGGTTTATCTGTTGTGCGAAAGCCTATGGCTACACCTTC. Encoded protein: CTSRFICCAKAYGYTF.

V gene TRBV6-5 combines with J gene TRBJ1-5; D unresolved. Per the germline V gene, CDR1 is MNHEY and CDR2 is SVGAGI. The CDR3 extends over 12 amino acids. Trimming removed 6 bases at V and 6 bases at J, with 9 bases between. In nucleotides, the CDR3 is TGTGCCAGCAGCATACGTGGTCAGCCCCAGCATTTT. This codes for CASSIRGQPQHF.

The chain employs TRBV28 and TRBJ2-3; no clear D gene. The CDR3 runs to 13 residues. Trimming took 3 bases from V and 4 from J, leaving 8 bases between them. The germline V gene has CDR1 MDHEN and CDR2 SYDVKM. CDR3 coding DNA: TGTGCCAGCAGTTTTCCTGCGCCAGATACGCAGTATTTT. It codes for CASSFPAPDTQYF.

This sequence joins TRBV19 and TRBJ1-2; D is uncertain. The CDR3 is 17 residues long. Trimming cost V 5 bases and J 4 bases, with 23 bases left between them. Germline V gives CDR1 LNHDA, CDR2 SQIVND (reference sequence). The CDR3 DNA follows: TGTGCCAGTAGTGTCGCAAAGACAAATCGAAAGATCTATGGCTACACCTTC. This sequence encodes CASSVAKTNRKIYGYTF.

CDR3 sequence reads: CASSYPNTGELFF. As DNA, the CDR3 is TGTGCCAGCAGTTACCCTAACACCGGGGAGCTGTTTTTT. The chain links TRBV6-5 to TRBJ2-2; D gene ambiguous. CDR1 MNHEY and CDR2 SVGAGI come from the germline V gene. The CDR3 has 13 residues. V was clipped by 2 bases and J by 2 bases, with 3 bases between them.

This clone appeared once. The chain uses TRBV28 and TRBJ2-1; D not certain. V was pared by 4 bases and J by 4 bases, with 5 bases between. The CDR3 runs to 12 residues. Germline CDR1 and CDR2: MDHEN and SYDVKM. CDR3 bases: TGTGCCAGCAGTTCCCCATACAATGAGCAGTTCTTC. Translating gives CASSSPYNEQFF.